Described below is a single T cell receptor beta chain sequence and its context. Assay used: immunoSEQ multiplex PCR; TCRdb lists only in-frame clones, some missing. Among about 150,000 clones listed, approximately 88% were seen once. The sample is drawn from a study of cytomegalovirus exposure and HLA in healthy donors. The CDR3 contains 16 residues. The V segment lost 3 bases and the J segment 6 bases; nucleotides outside the gene matches: 7. Germline CDR1 is MGHDK and CDR2 is SYGVNS. Sequencing was performed on PBMCs. V and J are TRBV25-1 and TRBJ2-2; 10 bases agree with TRBD2. The sequence derives from a woman aged 18-29 years in good health and CMV-seropositive. CDR3: CASSDTAGGPAGELFF. The CDR3 bases are TGTGCCAGCAGTGACACAGCGGGAGGGCCGGCCGGGGAGCTGTTTTTT.